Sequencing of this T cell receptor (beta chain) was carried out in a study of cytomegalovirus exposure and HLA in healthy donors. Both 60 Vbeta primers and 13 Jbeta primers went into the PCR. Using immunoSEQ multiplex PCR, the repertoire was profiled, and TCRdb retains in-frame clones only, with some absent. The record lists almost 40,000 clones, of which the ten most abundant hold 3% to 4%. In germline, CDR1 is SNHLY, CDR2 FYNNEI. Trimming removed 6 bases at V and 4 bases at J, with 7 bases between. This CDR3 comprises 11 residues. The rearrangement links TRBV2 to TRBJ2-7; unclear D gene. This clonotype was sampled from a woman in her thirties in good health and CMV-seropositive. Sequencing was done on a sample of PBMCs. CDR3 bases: TGTGCCAGCAGCCCCATTTACGAGCAGTACTTC. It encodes CASSPIYEQYF.